Below, one TCR beta chain is given with its context. The germline V gene encodes CDR1 PRHDT and CDR2 FYEKMQ (reference sequence). Losses at the gene ends were 5 bases for V and 2 bases for J; bases not matched to a gene: 7. The CDR3 runs 15 residues. This sample was taken from a study of blood T cell repertoires in COVID-19. Study background: The United States, Italy and Spain supplied acute and convalescent COVID-19 samples. Nucleic acid was either cDNA or gDNA, and it came from T cells, B-cell-depleted T cells, or PBMCs.

Original processing notes: Reference gene primer amplification gave nucleated cell count estimates. Generated by immunoSEQ multiplex PCR, the TCRdb table keeps only in-frame clones and is missing some. V and J calls and clone size follow that table, whereas D and trimming were derived from the DNA. The sample includes more than 150,000 clones, approximately 80% of them seen just once. The source of this sequence is a human donor in a cohort sampled during active COVID-19. This chain connects TRBV13 to TRBJ1-2, with TRBD1 matching over 8 bases. The sample comprised peripheral blood. CDR3 in DNA: TGTGCCAGCAGCCAGACGGGACAGGAGAACTATGGCTACACCTTC. It translates to CASSQTGQENYGYTF.